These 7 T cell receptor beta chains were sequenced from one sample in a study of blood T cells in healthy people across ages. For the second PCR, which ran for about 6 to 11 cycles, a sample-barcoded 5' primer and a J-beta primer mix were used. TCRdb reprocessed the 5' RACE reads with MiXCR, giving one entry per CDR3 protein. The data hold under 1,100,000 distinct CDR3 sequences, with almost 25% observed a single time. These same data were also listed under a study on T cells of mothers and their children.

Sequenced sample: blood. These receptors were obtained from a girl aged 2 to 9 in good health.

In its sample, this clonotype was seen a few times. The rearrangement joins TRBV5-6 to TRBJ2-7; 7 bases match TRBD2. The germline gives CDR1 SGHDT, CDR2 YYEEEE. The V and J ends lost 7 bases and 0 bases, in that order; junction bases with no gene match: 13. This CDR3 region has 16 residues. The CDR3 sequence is CASRRETLGLSYEQYF. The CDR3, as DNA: TGTGCCAGCCGGCGGGAGACTCTGGGCCTCTCCTACGAGCAGTACTTC.

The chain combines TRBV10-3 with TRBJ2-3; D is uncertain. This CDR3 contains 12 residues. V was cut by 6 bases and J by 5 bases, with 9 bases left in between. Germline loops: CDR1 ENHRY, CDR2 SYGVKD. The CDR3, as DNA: TGTGCCATCAGCGGTGGGCGAGATACGCAGTATTTT. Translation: CAISGGRDTQYF.

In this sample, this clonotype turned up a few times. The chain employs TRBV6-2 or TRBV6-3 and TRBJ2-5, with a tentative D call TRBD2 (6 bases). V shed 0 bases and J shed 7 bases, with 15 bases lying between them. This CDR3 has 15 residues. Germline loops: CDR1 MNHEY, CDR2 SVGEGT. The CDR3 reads CASSYSGGKVVTQYF. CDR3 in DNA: TGTGCCAGCAGTTACTCAGGCGGGAAAGTCGTGACCCAGTACTTC.

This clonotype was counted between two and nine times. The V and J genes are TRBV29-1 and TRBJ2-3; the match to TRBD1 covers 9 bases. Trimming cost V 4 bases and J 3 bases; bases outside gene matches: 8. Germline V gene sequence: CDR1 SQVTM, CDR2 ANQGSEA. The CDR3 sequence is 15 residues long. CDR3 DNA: TGCAGCGTTGTGGCCTGGGACAGGGCAACAGATACGCAGTATTTT. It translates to CSVVAWDRATDTQYF.

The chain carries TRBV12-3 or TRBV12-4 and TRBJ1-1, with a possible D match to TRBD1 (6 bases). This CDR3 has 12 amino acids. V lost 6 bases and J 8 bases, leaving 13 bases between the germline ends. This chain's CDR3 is CASRLRGLEAFF. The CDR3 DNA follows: TGTGCCAGCAGACTCAGGGGTTTGGAAGCTTTCTTT.

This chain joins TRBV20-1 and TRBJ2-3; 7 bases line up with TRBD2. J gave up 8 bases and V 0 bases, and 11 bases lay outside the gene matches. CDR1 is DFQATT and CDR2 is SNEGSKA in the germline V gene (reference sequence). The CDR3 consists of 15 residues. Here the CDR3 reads CSARDLASGSATQYF. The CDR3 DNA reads TGCAGTGCTAGAGACCTGGCTAGCGGCAGTGCTACGCAGTATTTT.

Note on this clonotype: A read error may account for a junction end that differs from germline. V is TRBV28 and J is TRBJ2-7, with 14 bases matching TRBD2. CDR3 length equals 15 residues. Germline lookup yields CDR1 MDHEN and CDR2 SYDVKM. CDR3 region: CASRKPSGLAGEGFF. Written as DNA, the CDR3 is TGTGCCAGCAGGAAACCTTCGGGACTAGCGGGAGAGGGGTTCTTC. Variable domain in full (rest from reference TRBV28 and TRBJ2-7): DVKVTQSSRYLVKRTGEKVFLECVQDMDHENMFWYRQDPGLGLRLIYFSYDVKMKEKGDIPEGYSVSREKKERFSLILESASTNQTSMYLCASRKPSGLAGEGFFGPGTRLTVT.